These T cell receptor beta chains were read from a single sample in a study of blood T cells in healthy people across ages. From the 5' RACE reads, TCRdb called clonotypes with MiXCR, one entry per CDR3 protein. The table includes roughly 640,000 distinct CDR3 sequences, roughly 31% detected once. The sequenced sample was blood. These receptors came from a woman of 80 years or more in good health. Each CDR3 is given with its conserved first and last residue. The order of the fields is J gene, V gene, CDR3 length, CDR3 protein.

j_call: TRBJ2-7; v_call: TRBV30; cdr3_length: 12; cdr3_aa: CAWKGGGYEQYF
j_call: TRBJ2-1; v_call: TRBV7-2; cdr3_length: 13; cdr3_aa: CASSPFRYNEQFF
j_call: TRBJ2-5; v_call: TRBV29-1; cdr3_length: 13; cdr3_aa: CSSTGRTMETQYF
j_call: TRBJ2-2; v_call: TRBV6-2/TRBV6-3; cdr3_length: 15; cdr3_aa: CASFAGGPSTGELFF
j_call: TRBJ2-5; v_call: TRBV4-1; cdr3_length: 14; cdr3_aa: CASSRQGARETQYF
j_call: TRBJ2-2; v_call: TRBV9; cdr3_length: 18; cdr3_aa: CASSVVSGGYANTGELFF
j_call: TRBJ2-1; v_call: TRBV27; cdr3_length: 15; cdr3_aa: CANPRGGGIYNEQFF
j_call: TRBJ2-1; v_call: TRBV5-1; cdr3_length: 16; cdr3_aa: CASSSSLAGGYNEQFF
j_call: TRBJ1-3; v_call: TRBV20-1; cdr3_length: 13; cdr3_aa: CSTTRGYGNTIYF
j_call: TRBJ2-5; v_call: TRBV7-9; cdr3_length: 12; cdr3_aa: CASSLIRETQYF